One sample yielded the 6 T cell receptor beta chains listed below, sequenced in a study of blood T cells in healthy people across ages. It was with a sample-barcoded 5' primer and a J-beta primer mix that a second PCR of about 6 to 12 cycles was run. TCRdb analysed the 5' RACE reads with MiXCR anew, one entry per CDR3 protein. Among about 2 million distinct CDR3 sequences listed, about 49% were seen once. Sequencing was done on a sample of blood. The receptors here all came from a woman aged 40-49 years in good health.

The CDR3: CASSGRTGDTNYGYTF. For the CDR3, the DNA is TGTGCCAGCAGCGGACGTACAGGGGACACTAACTATGGCTACACCTTC. V is TRBV5-6 and J is TRBJ1-2; the match to TRBD1 covers 7 bases. V trimming: 4 bases; J trimming: 0 bases; junction bases outside the gene matches: 9. The CDR3 contains 16 residues. Germline CDR1 SGHDT, CDR2 YYEEEE.

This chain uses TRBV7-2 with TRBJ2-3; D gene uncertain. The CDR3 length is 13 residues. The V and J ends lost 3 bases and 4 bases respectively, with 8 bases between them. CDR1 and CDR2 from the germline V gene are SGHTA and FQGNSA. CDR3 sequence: CASSLSASDTQYF. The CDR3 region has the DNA TGTGCCAGCAGCTTGAGCGCATCAGATACGCAGTATTTT.

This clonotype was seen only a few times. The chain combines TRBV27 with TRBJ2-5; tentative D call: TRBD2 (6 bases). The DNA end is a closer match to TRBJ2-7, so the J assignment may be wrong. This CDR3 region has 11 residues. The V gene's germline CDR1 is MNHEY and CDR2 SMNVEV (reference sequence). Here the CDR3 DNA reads TGTGCCAGCAGTGGAGGGAGCGAGCAGTACTTC. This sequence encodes CASSGGSEQYF.

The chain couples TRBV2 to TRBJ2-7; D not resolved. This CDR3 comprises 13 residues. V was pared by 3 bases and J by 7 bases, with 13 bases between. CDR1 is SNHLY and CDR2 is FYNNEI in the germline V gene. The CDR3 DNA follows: TGTGCCAGCAGTGAGTTGAGTTTCAATGAGCAGTACTTC. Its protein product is CASSELSFNEQYF.

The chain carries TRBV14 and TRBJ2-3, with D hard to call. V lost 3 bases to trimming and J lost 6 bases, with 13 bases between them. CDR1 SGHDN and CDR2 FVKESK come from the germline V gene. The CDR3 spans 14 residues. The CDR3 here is CASSHQIAADTQYF. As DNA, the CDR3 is TGTGCCAGCAGCCACCAGATTGCGGCGGATACGCAGTATTTT.

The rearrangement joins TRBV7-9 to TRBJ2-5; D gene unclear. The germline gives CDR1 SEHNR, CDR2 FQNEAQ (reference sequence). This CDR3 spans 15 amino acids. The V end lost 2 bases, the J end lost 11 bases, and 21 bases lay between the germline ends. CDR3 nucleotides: TGTGCCAGCAGCTTACCCACCGGAGCCAAATACAAGCAGTACTTC. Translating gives CASSLPTGAKYKQYF.